These 12 T cell receptor beta chains share one sample of origin, sequenced in a study of OX40 agonist ivuxolimab in advanced cancers. Profiled with immunoSEQ multiplex PCR; TCRdb holds only in-frame clones, not every one. The table lists over 100,000 clones, around 95% of them singletons, with around 0.15% in the top ten. This material consisted of CD4+ or CD8+ T cells sorted from blood, taken in a trial of the OX40 agonist ivuxolimab. The receptors were gathered from an adult with an advanced solid tumor such as melanoma, head and neck, liver or kidney cancer.

Comment on this clone: The sample holds other DNA sequences that translate to the same CDR3. V and J are TRBV7-2 and TRBJ2-7, with 7 nucleotides matching TRBD2. The CDR3 is made up of 14 amino acids. Germline values: CDR1 SGHTA, CDR2 FQGNSA. Trimming cost V 5 bases and J 0 bases; bases outside gene matches: 4. The CDR3 coding sequence is TGTGCCAGCAGCCGTCGGACTAGCTCCTACGAGCAGTACTTC. This translates into CASSRRTSSYEQYF.

V is TRBV19 and J is TRBJ2-6; a weak D match, TRBD2 (6 bases). The germline V gene encodes CDR1 LNHDA and CDR2 SQIVND (reference sequence). V was pared by 3 bases and J by 3 bases, with 15 bases between. The CDR3 contains 17 residues. This chain's CDR3 is CASSISGVVSGANVLTF. The CDR3 region has the DNA TGTGCCAGTAGTATTTCGGGGGTGGTTAGTGGGGCCAACGTCCTGACTTTC.

The chain links TRBV11-1 to TRBJ2-1; 7 bases map to TRBD2. CDR1 is SGHAT, CDR2 FQDESV, per germline (reference sequence). CDR3 length equals 15 residues. Trimming removed 0 bases from V and 6 bases from J; junction bases left unmatched: 5. The CDR3 loop reads CASSLAVGLGNEQFF. CDR3 DNA: TGTGCCAGCAGCTTAGCTGTCGGACTAGGCAATGAGCAGTTCTTC.

V gene TRBV7-8 combines with J gene TRBJ2-2; 8 bases align to TRBD1. Germline values: CDR1 SGHVS, CDR2 FQNEAQ. This CDR3 has 17 residues. The J segment lost 6 bases and the V segment lost 6 bases, leaving 15 bases of the junction unmatched. Here the CDR3 reads CASSLRQGADLAGELFF. Here the CDR3 DNA reads TGTGCCAGCAGTCTCCGCCAGGGGGCGGATCTAGCCGGGGAGCTGTTTTTT.

The chain is built from TRBV28 and TRBJ2-3; D remains ambiguous. This CDR3 spans 15 amino acids. Deletions cut 3 bases from V and 0 bases from J, with 10 bases between. CDR1 and CDR2 from the germline V gene are MDHEN and SYDVKM. This CDR3 reads CASSFLERSTDTQYF. CDR3 DNA sequence: TGTGCCAGCAGTTTCCTAGAGAGGAGCACAGATACGCAGTATTTT.

This chain uses TRBV7-3 with TRBJ2-3; 8 nucleotides align to TRBD2. Germline-derived CDR1 and CDR2 are SGHTA and FQGTGA. With V trimmed by 4 bases and J by 1 base, 10 bases remained unmatched. There are 17 residues in the CDR3. The CDR3 DNA is TGTGCCAGCAGCTCGGAACCCTTCGGGGGGGGCACAGATACGCAGTATTTT. This codes for CASSSEPFGGGTDTQYF.

CDR3 in amino acids: CASSFPGQGGGEQYF. CDR3 bases: TGTGCCAGCAGTTTCCCCGGACAGGGGGGAGGCGAGCAGTACTTC. The chain links TRBV28 to TRBJ2-7; 10 bases match TRBD1. CDR3 length: 15 amino acids. J was trimmed by 6 bases and V by 3 bases; bases with no gene match: 8. CDR1 MDHEN and CDR2 SYDVKM come from the germline V gene.

This sequence joins TRBV18 and TRBJ1-2; possibly TRBD1 for D (6 bases). The CDR3 extends over 14 amino acids. CDR1 is KGHSH, CDR2 LQKENI, per germline. Trimming removed 2 bases from V and 3 bases from J, with 10 bases in between. The CDR3 bases are TGTGCCAGCTCACCAGGGGGCGCTTACTATGGCTACACCTTC. The encoded protein is CASSPGGAYYGYTF.

The genes are TRBV6-5 and TRBJ2-2; D is unresolved. V dropped 6 bases and J dropped 4 bases, with 9 bases sitting between them. This CDR3 is 13 amino acids long. The germline CDR1 and CDR2 sequences are MNHEY and SVGAGI. CDR3 nucleotide sequence: TGTGCCAGCAGCATAATCCGCACCGGGGAGCTGTTTTTT. Translated, it gives CASSIIRTGELFF.

The rearrangement uses TRBV6-1 and TRBJ1-2; D remains ambiguous. The CDR3 covers 13 residues. Germline assignment: CDR1 MNHNS and CDR2 SASEGT. The germline V and J ends were trimmed by 6 bases and 6 bases, with 14 bases remaining between them. The CDR3 DNA is TGTGCCAGCAGGGACGGGAGTGGGGATGGCTACACCTTC. It is translated as CASRDGSGDGYTF.

This chain links TRBV6-5 with TRBJ1-1; D is unresolved. The V end lost 2 bases, the J end lost 3 bases, and 7 bases lay between the germline ends. Germline CDR1 is MNHEY and CDR2 is SVGAGI. There are 13 residues in the CDR3. CDR3 protein: CASSYNRDTEAFF. The CDR3 DNA is TGTGCCAGCAGTTACAATCGGGACACTGAAGCTTTCTTT.

The chain combines TRBV5-6 with TRBJ1-2, with D unclear. CDR3 size: 12 residues. Trimming shortened V by 3 bases and J by 8 bases, and 11 bases separated the two germline ends. Germline CDR1 SGHDT, CDR2 YYEEEE. The CDR3 sequence: CASSCPYCGYTF. CDR3 nucleotide sequence: TGTGCCAGCAGCTGCCCTTATTGCGGCTACACCTTC.